The 8 T cell receptor beta chains presented below share a single source sample, sequenced in a study of blood T cell repertoires in COVID-19. Using immunoSEQ multiplex PCR, the repertoire was profiled, and TCRdb retains in-frame clones only, with some absent. Among approximately 190,000 clones listed, around 85% were seen once. The sequenced material came from peripheral blood. Receptor source: a man aged 65-85 years with active or convalescent COVID-19.

The gene calls are TRBV19 and TRBJ1-2; the D gene is possibly TRBD1 (6 bases). The CDR3 is 13 amino acids. V was clipped by 5 bases and J by 3 bases, with 10 bases between them. Germline lookup yields CDR1 LNHDA and CDR2 SQIVND (reference sequence). The CDR3 region has the DNA TGTGCCAGTAGTGCAGGGGTGCACTATGGCTACACCTTC. Its protein product is CASSAGVHYGYTF.

The genes are TRBV19 and TRBJ2-3; 7 bases are shared with TRBD2. The CDR3 is 16 amino acids. The germline gives CDR1 LNHDA, CDR2 SQIVND (reference sequence). V lost 4 bases, J lost 3 bases, and 10 bases stayed unmatched. The CDR3 loop is CASSRSSGVGTDTQYF. The CDR3 bases are TGTGCCAGTAGTAGGTCTAGCGGAGTGGGTACAGATACGCAGTATTTT.

CDR3 sequence: CASSLSGLGYGTEKRYEQYF. CDR3 DNA: TGCGCCAGCAGCTTAAGTGGGTTGGGGTACGGGACAGAGAAACGCTACGAGCAGTACTTC. This sequence joins TRBV5-1 and TRBJ2-7, with TRBD1 identical over 7 bases. The CDR3 consists of 20 residues. Losses at the gene ends were 2 bases for V and 3 bases for J; bases not matched to a gene: 23. Looked up from germline, CDR1 is SGHRS and CDR2 is YFSETQ. The whole variable domain, remainder taken from reference TRBV5-1 and TRBJ2-7, is KAGVTQTPRYLIKTRGQQVTLSCSPISGHRSVSWYQQTPGQGLQFLFEYFSETQRNKGNFPGRFSGRQFSNSRSEMNVSTLELGDSALYLCASSLSGLGYGTEKRYEQYFGPGTRLTVT.

The V call is TRBV24-1, the J call TRBJ2-1, with 11 bases fitting TRBD2. The ends lost 4 bases at V and 8 bases at J; junction bases unmatched: 9. The CDR3 totals 16 residues. Germline V lookup: CDR1 KGHDR, CDR2 SFDVKD. The CDR3 DNA follows: TGTGCCACCAGTGAAACTAGCGGGAGTTTTCGCCATGAGCAGTTCTTC. The encoded protein is CATSETSGSFRHEQFF.

The rearrangement links TRBV19 to TRBJ2-3; D remains unclear. This CDR3 region has 11 residues. Per germline, CDR1 LNHDA and CDR2 SQIVND (reference sequence). V gave up 8 bases and J gave up 2 bases, with 5 bases separating them. The CDR3 DNA sequence: TGTGCCAGTGAGAACACAGATACGCAGTATTTT. Encoded protein: CASENTDTQYF.

The genes are TRBV28 and TRBJ2-1; D might be TRBD2 (6 bases). The CDR3 spans 12 residues. The germline V gene has CDR1 MDHEN and CDR2 SYDVKM. V lost 8 bases and J lost 4, with 9 bases in between. For the CDR3, the DNA is TGTGCCAGCTCTAGCGTATACAATGAGCAGTTCTTC. Translated: CASSSVYNEQFF.

CDR3 region: CASSPPGGGRVDTQYF. CDR3 DNA sequence: TGTGCCAGCAGCCCCCCGGGGGGAGGCCGGGTAGATACGCAGTATTTT. This rearrangement joins TRBV14 to TRBJ2-3; 7 nucleotides agree with TRBD2. This CDR3 comprises 16 residues. J lost 5 bases, V lost 4 bases, and 12 bases had no gene match. CDR1 and CDR2 (germline): SGHDN, FVKESK.

This sequence joins TRBV18 and TRBJ1-5; possible D gene TRBD1, 5 bases. CDR3 length equals 14 residues. Trimming removed 2 bases from V and 4 bases from J, with 9 bases in between. Germline lookup yields CDR1 KGHSH and CDR2 LQKENI. The DNA for the CDR3 is TGTGCCAGCTCACCAGAGGCAGGGAATCAGCCCCAGCATTTT. Protein product: CASSPEAGNQPQHF.